This T cell receptor (beta chain) was sequenced during a study of shared clonotypes between healthy human individuals. Of note for this clone: Its antigen is not identified.

All donors were healthy HIV-negative adults lacking recent acute infections or vaccinations. V was shortened by 3 bases and J by 0 bases, with 14 bases between the two germline ends. CDR3 length equals 16 residues. The germline CDR1 and CDR2 sequences are KGHSH and LQKENI. Study-wide findings and caveats: Naive subsets typically showed greater estimated richness than memory subsets. Non-shared clonotypes were found to have lower generation probabilities than the clonotypes that were shared by all four of the sorted-subset donors. An expected dependence of interdonor clonotype sharing on sequencing depth was noted.

Profiled with immunoSEQ multiplex PCR; TCRdb holds only in-frame clones, not every one. The sample shows over 850,000 clones, more than 75% of them seen only once. This chain joins TRBV18 and TRBJ1-2; D not resolved. This receptor was obtained from a man between 18 and 35 years old in good health. Some clones in this sample may be carry-over from other donors' samples. Sequenced sample: memory CD4+ T cells from PBMCs. The subset here: CD45RA-negative fraction. CDR3 protein: CASSPSTPGTNYGYTF. The CDR3 DNA reads TGTGCCAGCTCACCGTCGACCCCGGGTACTAACTATGGCTACACCTTC.